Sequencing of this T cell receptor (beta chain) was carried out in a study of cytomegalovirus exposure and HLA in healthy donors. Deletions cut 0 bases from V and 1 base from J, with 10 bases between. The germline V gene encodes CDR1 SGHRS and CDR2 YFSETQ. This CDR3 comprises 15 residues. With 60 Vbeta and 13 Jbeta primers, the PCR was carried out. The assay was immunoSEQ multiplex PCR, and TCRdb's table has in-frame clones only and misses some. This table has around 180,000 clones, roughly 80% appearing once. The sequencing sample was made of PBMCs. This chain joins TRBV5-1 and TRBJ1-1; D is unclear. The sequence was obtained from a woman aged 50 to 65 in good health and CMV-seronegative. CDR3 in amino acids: CASSLVGSQNTEAFF. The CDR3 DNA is TGCGCCAGCAGCTTGGTAGGGAGCCAGAACACTGAAGCTTTCTTT.